The rows below give T cell receptor beta chains drawn from one sample of a study of shared clonotypes between healthy human individuals. Method: immunoSEQ multiplex PCR; TCRdb's copy keeps in-frame clones and lacks some. The table has about 300,000 clones, about 74% seen once; the top ten hold over 9%. Source material: memory CD4+ T cells sorted from blood. The receptors were gathered from a man aged 30-40 years in good health. CDR3s include the opening cysteine and the closing phenylalanine or tryptophan. The D gene is left open where the match is weak. Not all rows give a size; the values are once, few, many and, for expanded clones, a class.

-	-	TRBV20-1	TRBJ2-1	CSARRSPEQFF	TGCAGTGCTCGCCGAAGTCCTGAGCAGTTCTTC
-	-	TRBV6-1	TRBJ2-1	CASSEAVQGEQFF	TGTGCCAGCAGTGAAGCGGTGCAGGGCGAGCAGTTCTTC
-	-	TRBV4-2	TRBJ2-5	CASSQSAGQETQYF	TGTGCCAGCAGCCAAAGCGCCGGCCAAGAGACCCAGTACTTC
-	-	TRBV6-6	TRBJ1-3	CASSTTGSNTIYF	TGTGCCAGCAGCACAACAGGGTCAAACACCATATATTTT
TRBD2	-	TRBV5-5	TRBJ2-7	CASSEVAGPYEQYF	TGTGCCAGCAGCGAAGTAGCGGGACCCTACGAGCAGTACTTC
-	-	TRBV7-8	TRBJ2-7	CASSLVAVYEQYF	TGTGCCAGCAGCTTAGTGGCAGTGTACGAGCAGTACTTC
TRBD2	-	TRBV11-2	TRBJ2-2	CASSRGLAGALDTGELFF	TGTGCCAGCAGCCGCGGACTAGCGGGAGCGTTGGACACCGGGGAGCTGTTTTTT
-	-	TRBV15	TRBJ2-7	CATSSFRGAYEQYF	TGTGCCACCAGTTCTTTTCGGGGCGCCTACGAGCAGTACTTC
TRBD1	-	TRBV5-1	TRBJ1-5	CASSSQQGNQPQHF	TGCGCCAGCAGCTCGCAACAGGGGAACCAGCCCCAGCATTTT
-	-	TRBV14	TRBJ2-1	CASSQERTHSYNEQFF	TGTGCCAGCAGCCAAGAGCGGACCCACTCCTACAATGAGCAGTTCTTC
-	once	TRBV5-1	TRBJ1-1	CASSLAGGLNTEAFF	TGCGCCAGCAGCTTGGCGGGGGGCTTAAACACTGAAGCTTTCTTT
TRBD1	-	TRBV30	TRBJ1-2	CAWSATGVYGYTF	TGTGCCTGGAGTGCCACAGGGGTCTATGGCTACACCTTC
TRBD2	-	TRBV25-1	TRBJ2-3	CASRPDSGWTSTQYF	TGTGCCAGCAGACCCGACTCGGGGTGGACTAGCACGCAGTATTTT